The clone carrying this T cell receptor beta chain was detected many times. Its antigen is currently unknown. The sample comes from a study of CD8+CD57+ T cells in acquired aplastic anemia. Study-level information: Across the sorted CD4+ and CD8+ cells, DNA amounts averaged about 3.1 ug. Study-level findings and limits: Both patients and controls carried the same twenty-nine CD8+ CDR3 sequences.

Profiling that covered TCR beta VDJ and CDR3 relied on genomic DNA as its template. TCRdb ran MiXCR on the reads and lists one entry per CDR3 protein. The table includes roughly 250,000 distinct CDR3 sequences, around 46% detected once. Sequenced patients had shown CD8+CD57+ cell expansion by flow cytometry. The TCR comes from a human donor with aplastic anemia. Sequencing used sorted CD4+, CD8+, or CD8+CD57+ T cells (not recorded which) from PBMCs.

CDR3 in amino acids: CASSQSGTDKTTNEKLFF. In DNA, the CDR3 is TGTGCCAGCAGCCAGAGCGGAACAGACAAAACAACTAATGAAAAACTGTTTTTT. This chain joins TRBV7-9 and TRBJ1-4; no firm D call. Deletions cut 5 bases from V and 0 bases from J, with 19 bases between. Germline V gene data show CDR1 as SEHNR and CDR2 as FQNEAQ (reference sequence). This CDR3 comprises 18 residues.